These 14 T cell receptor beta chains came from one sample sequenced in a study of patients and donors after allogeneic stem cell transplantation. TCRdb processed the RT-PCR reads anew with MiXCR; each CDR3 protein has one entry. The data hold approximately 57,000 distinct CDR3 sequences, with roughly 14% observed a single time. Sequenced material: blood, either unsorted or a sorted T cell fraction (not recorded which). The source of these receptors is a human donor who was either an allogeneic HSCT recipient or a stem cell or donor lymphocyte infusion donor (not recorded which). It is not recorded whose cells these are; they may come from a transplant donor.

Only a few counts were recorded for this clonotype. V and J are TRBV5-1 and TRBJ2-2; TRBD2 matches at 13 bases. The V segment lost 5 bases and the J segment 2 bases; nucleotides outside the gene matches: 12. Per the germline V gene, CDR1 is SGHRS and CDR2 is YFSETQ. CDR3 size: 19 residues. Here the CDR3 reads CASSSGGLAGIRNTGELFF. The CDR3 DNA reads TGCGCCAGCAGTTCCGGGGGACTAGCGGGAATAAGAAACACCGGGGAGCTGTTTTTT. Combining the CDR3 with reference TRBV5-1 and TRBJ2-2 gives the whole variable domain KAGVTQTPRYLIKTRGQQVTLSCSPISGHRSVSWYQQTPGQGLQFLFEYFSETQRNKGNFPGRFSGRQFSNSRSEMNVSTLELGDSALYLCASSSGGLAGIRNTGELFFGEGSRLTVL.

In its sample, this clonotype was seen many times. The CDR3 region is CASSRDGGNQPQHF. CDR3 DNA sequence: TGTGCCAGCAGCCGGGACGGGGGTAACCAGCCCCAGCATTTT. The V call is TRBV11-2, the J call TRBJ1-5, with D maybe TRBD1 (5 bases). Trimming removed 5 bases at V and 7 bases at J, with 15 bases between. Germline-derived CDR1 and CDR2 are SGHAT and FQNNGV. The CDR3 length is 14 residues.

This clonotype was found a few times. The chain has TRBV5-1 and TRBJ1-5; the D is unclear. The CDR3 totals 16 residues. In germline, CDR1 is SGHRS, CDR2 YFSETQ. Trimming removed 1 base from V and 0 bases from J, with 11 bases in between. The CDR3 is CASSLFQRDSNQPQHF. CDR3 bases: TGCGCCAGCAGCTTGTTCCAGCGGGATAGCAATCAGCCCCAGCATTTT.

This clonotype showed up just a few times. The rearrangement joins TRBV6-5 to TRBJ2-1; 9 bases match TRBD2. Germline trimming cut 2 bases from V and 5 bases from J; bases unmatched to any gene: 7. CDR1 MNHEY and CDR2 SVGAGI come from the germline V gene. CDR3 length: 16 residues. CDR3: CASSYMSSGKNNEQFF. DNA of the CDR3: TGTGCCAGCAGTTACATGTCTAGCGGGAAGAACAATGAGCAGTTCTTC.

In this sample, this clonotype turned up many times. This sequence joins TRBV10-3 and TRBJ2-1; unclear D gene. V was pared by 8 bases and J by 6 bases, with 14 bases between. The CDR3 totals 13 residues. Germline V gives CDR1 ENHRY, CDR2 SYGVKD. In DNA form, the CDR3 reads TGTGCCATCTATAACGGCTACCTCAATGAGCAGTTCTTC. Its protein product is CAIYNGYLNEQFF.

There are a few counts of this clonotype. This rearrangement joins TRBV20-1 to TRBJ2-7, with 11 bases fitting TRBD2. Losses at the gene ends were 5 bases for V and 3 bases for J; bases not matched to a gene: 3. CDR3 size: 13 residues. CDR1 DFQATT and CDR2 SNEGSKA come from the germline V gene (reference sequence). The CDR3 sequence: CSASLAGGYEQYF. CDR3 bases: TGCAGTGCTTCCCTAGCGGGAGGCTACGAGCAGTACTTC.

This clonotype appeared a few times. This chain uses TRBV7-2 with TRBJ2-5, with 7 positions matching TRBD1. The CDR3 is 16 amino acids. With V trimmed by 1 base and J by 5 bases, 10 bases remained unmatched. The germline CDR1 and CDR2 sequences are SGHTA and FQGNSA. The CDR3 here is CASSLVPTGSAETQYF. CDR3 in DNA: TGTGCCAGCAGCTTAGTCCCGACAGGGAGCGCGGAGACCCAGTACTTC.

This clonotype has a count of ten or more. The gene calls are TRBV27 and TRBJ1-3, with D perhaps TRBD1 (6 bases). The V end lost 10 bases, the J end lost 2 bases, and 12 bases lay between the germline ends. The CDR3 is 13 residues long. Per the germline V gene, CDR1 is MNHEY and CDR2 is SMNVEV (reference sequence). CDR3 loop: CATSGVPGNTIYF. DNA of the CDR3: TGTGCCACCTCAGGGGTTCCTGGAAACACCATATATTTT.

This clonotype was recorded many times. The J gene is TRBJ2-1, the V gene TRBV19; tentatively, D is TRBD1 or TRBD2 (5 bases each). Germline V gives CDR1 LNHDA, CDR2 SQIVND (reference sequence). Trimming cost V 5 bases and J 7 bases, with 12 bases left between them. This CDR3 is built from 13 residues. CDR3 in DNA: TGTGCCAGTAGTGTCACTAGGGGTAATGAGCAGTTCTTC. It encodes CASSVTRGNEQFF.

The sample holds many counts of this clonotype. The gene calls are TRBV6-6 and TRBJ1-1; maybe TRBD1 (5 bases). The CDR3 length is 14 residues. The germline V gene has CDR1 MNHNY and CDR2 SVGAGI (reference sequence). The V gene lost 0 bases and the J gene lost 4 bases, with 9 bases spanning the gap. The CDR3, as DNA: TGTGCCAGCAGTTACTCGGGGGGAGGCACTGAAGCTTTCTTT. Translation gives CASSYSGGGTEAFF.

The chain has TRBV4-2 and TRBJ2-3, with 14 nucleotides matching TRBD2. The junction had 5 bases not matched to a gene; V was cut back by 4 bases and J by 5 bases. The length of the CDR3 is 16 residues. Germline assignment: CDR1 LGHNA and CDR2 YNFKEQ. Here the CDR3 DNA reads TGTGCCAGCAGCCTAGGGACTAGCGGGAGTATAGATACGCAGTATTTT. This translates into CASSLGTSGSIDTQYF.

This clonotype appeared a few times. The V call is TRBV10-3, the J call TRBJ2-7; 9 nucleotides agree with TRBD1. V dropped 6 bases and J dropped 4; count of bases not matched to a gene: 19. Germline V gene data show CDR1 as ENHRY and CDR2 as SYGVKD. CDR3 length equals 18 residues. CDR3 in DNA: TGTGCCATCAGGACGAGTGATGGAACTTGGACAGGGGAGTACGAGCAGTACTTC. Its translation: CAIRTSDGTWTGEYEQYF.

As concerns this clonotype: Germline is not matched at one junction end, which may reflect a read error. J is TRBJ2-7 and V is TRBV7-9; D possibly corresponds to TRBD1 (7 bases). From germline, CDR1 is SEHNR and CDR2 FQNEAQ (reference sequence). The CDR3 is 14 residues long. Written as DNA, the CDR3 is TGTGCCAGCAGTCGCAGGGGGGAAACCTACGAGCAGCACTTC. It specifies CASSRRGETYEQHF.

The chain carries TRBV12-3 or TRBV12-4 and TRBJ2-3; a possible D gene is TRBD2 (6 bases). The CDR3 is 13 amino acids. Deletions cut 6 bases from V and 6 bases from J, with 13 bases between. The CDR3 bases are TGTGCCAGCAGGATTTGGGACTTTGATACGCAGTATTTT. Its translation: CASRIWDFDTQYF.